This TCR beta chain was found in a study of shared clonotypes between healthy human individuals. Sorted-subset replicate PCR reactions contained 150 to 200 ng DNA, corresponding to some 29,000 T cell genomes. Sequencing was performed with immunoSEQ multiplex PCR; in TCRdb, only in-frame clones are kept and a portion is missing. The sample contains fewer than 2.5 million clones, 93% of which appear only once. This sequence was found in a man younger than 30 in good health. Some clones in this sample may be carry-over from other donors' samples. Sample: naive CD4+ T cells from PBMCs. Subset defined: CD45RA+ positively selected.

Here the CDR3 reads CASSEWGGIQTYEQYF. CDR3 bases: TGTGCCAGCAGCGAATGGGGCGGTATTCAAACCTACGAGCAGTACTTC. This chain joins TRBV5-4 and TRBJ2-7; a possible D gene is TRBD1 (5 bases). This CDR3 contains 16 residues. Trimming left V 4 bases short and J 2 bases short, with 19 bases between. Germline V lookup: CDR1 SGHNT, CDR2 YYREEE (reference sequence).